This T cell receptor (beta chain) was identified in a study of control samples from healthy donors and cancer patients. This clone showed up just once. This table comes from immunoSEQ multiplex PCR, and its TCRdb copy is limited to in-frame clones, with some not included. The table has approximately 180,000 clones, roughly 94% seen once. Germline CDR1 is SGHRS and CDR2 is YFSETQ. With 0 bases removed from V and 0 bases from J, the gap between germline ends came to 7 bases. This CDR3 region has 16 residues. The sequenced sample was blood. The TCR originated in a young woman in good health. V gene TRBV5-1 combines with J gene TRBJ2-6; no firm D call. CDR3 in amino acids: CASSLETPSGANVLTF. The CDR3 DNA sequence: TGCGCCAGCAGCTTGGAGACACCCTCTGGGGCCAACGTCCTGACTTTC.